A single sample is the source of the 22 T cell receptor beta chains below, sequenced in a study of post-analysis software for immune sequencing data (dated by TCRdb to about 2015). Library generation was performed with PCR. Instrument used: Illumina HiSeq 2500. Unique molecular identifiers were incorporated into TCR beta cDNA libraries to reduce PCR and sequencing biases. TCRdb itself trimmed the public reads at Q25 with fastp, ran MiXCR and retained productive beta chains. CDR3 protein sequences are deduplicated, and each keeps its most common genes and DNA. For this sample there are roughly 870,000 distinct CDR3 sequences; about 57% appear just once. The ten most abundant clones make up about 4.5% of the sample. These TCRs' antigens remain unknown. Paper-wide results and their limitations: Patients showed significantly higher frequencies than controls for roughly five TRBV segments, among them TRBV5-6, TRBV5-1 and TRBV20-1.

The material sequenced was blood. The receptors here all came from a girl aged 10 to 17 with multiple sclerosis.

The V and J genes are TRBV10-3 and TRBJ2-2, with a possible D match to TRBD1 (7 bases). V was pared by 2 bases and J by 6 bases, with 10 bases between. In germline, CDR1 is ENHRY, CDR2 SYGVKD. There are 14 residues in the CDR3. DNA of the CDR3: TGTGCCATCAGTGAGGGCGGGACAGCCGGGGAGCTGTTTTTT. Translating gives CAISEGGTAGELFF.

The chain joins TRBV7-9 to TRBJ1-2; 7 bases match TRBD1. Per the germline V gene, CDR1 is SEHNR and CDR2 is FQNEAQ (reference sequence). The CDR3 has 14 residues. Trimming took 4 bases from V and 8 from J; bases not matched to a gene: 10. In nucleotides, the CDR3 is TGTGCCAGCAGCTCCAATCTTAAGGGGGCCGGCTACACCTTC. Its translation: CASSSNLKGAGYTF.

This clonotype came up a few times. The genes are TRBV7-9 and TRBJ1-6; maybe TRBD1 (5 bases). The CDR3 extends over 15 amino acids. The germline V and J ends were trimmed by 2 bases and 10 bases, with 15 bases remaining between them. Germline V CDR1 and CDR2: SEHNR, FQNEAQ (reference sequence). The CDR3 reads CASSLIGAEHSPLHF. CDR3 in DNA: TGTGCCAGCAGCTTAATCGGGGCAGAACACTCACCCCTCCACTTT.

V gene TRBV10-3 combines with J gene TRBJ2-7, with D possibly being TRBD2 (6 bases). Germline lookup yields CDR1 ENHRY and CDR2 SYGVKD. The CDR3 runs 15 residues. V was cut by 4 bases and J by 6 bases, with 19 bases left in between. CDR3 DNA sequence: TGTGCCATCAGTGGATCTAGGCGCCCGGAGGGCGAGCAGTACTTC. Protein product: CAISGSRRPEGEQYF.

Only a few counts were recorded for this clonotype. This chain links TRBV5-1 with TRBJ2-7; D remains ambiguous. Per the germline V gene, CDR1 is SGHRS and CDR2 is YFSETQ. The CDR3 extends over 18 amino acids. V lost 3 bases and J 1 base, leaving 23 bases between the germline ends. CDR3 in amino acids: CASSSGKYEGELSYEQYF. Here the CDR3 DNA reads TGCGCCAGCAGCTCGGGTAAATACGAAGGAGAACTTTCCTACGAGCAGTACTTC.

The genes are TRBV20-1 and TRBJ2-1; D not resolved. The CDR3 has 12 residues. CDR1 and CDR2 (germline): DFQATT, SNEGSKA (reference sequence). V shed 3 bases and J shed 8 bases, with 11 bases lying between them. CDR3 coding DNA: TGCAGTGCTAGGTACATCTCGCATGAGCAGTTCTTC. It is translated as CSARYISHEQFF.

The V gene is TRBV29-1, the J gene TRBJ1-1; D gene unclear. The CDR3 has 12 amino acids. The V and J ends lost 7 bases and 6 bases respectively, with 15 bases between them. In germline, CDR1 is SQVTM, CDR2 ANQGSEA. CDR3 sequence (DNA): TGCAGCGCCGTGGTGGTGGGAGCTGAAGCTTTCTTT. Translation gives CSAVVVGAEAFF.

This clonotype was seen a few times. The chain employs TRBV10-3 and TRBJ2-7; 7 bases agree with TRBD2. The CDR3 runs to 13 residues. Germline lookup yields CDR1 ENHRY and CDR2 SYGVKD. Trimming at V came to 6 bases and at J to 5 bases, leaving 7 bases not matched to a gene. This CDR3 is CAISREAPNEQYF. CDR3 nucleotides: TGTGCCATCAGCCGGGAGGCCCCCAACGAGCAGTACTTC.

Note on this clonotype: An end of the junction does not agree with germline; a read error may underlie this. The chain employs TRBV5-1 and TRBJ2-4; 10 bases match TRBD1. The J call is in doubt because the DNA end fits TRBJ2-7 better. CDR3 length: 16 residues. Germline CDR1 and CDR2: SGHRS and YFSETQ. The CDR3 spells CANSLARGTGVYEQYF. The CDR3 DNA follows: TGCGCCAACAGCTTGGCCCGAGGGACAGGGGTCTACGAGCAGTACTTC.

The CDR3 spells CSVVRRTDTQYF. The CDR3 nucleotides are TGCAGCGTTGTTAGGAGGACAGATACGCAGTATTTT. This chain connects TRBV29-1 to TRBJ2-3; D is perhaps TRBD2 (5 bases). Germline V CDR1 and CDR2: SQVTM, ANQGSEA. V gave up 4 bases and J gave up 3 bases, with 8 bases separating them. The CDR3 extends over 12 amino acids.

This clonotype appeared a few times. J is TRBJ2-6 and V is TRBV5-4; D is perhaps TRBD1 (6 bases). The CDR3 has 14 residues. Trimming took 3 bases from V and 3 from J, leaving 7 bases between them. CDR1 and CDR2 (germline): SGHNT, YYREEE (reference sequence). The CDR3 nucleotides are TGTGCCAGCAGCTGGACAGATGGGGCCAACGTCCTGACTTTC. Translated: CASSWTDGANVLTF.

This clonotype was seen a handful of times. The CDR3: CASSLDDRAHSTDTQYF. In DNA form, the CDR3 reads TGTGCCAGCAGCTTAGACGACAGGGCACATAGCACAGATACGCAGTATTTT. The chain joins TRBV7-8 to TRBJ2-3; TRBD1 aligns across 7 bases. The germline CDR1 and CDR2 sequences are SGHVS and FQNEAQ. After removal of 1 base from V and 0 bases from J, the junction contained 7 bases not matched to a gene. The CDR3 totals 17 residues.

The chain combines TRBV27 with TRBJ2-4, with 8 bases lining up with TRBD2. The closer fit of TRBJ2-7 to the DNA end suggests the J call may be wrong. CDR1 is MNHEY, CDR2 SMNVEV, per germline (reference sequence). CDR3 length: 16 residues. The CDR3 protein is CASPPGRGGTLYEQYF. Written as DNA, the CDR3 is TGTGCCAGCCCCCCGGGCCGCGGGGGGACTCTCTACGAGCAGTACTTC.

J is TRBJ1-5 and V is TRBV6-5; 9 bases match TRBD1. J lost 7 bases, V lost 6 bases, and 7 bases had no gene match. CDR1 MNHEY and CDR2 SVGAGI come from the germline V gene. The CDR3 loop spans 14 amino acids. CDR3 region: CASSKRTGEQPQHF. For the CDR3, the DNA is TGTGCCAGCAGCAAACGGACAGGGGAGCAGCCCCAGCATTTT.

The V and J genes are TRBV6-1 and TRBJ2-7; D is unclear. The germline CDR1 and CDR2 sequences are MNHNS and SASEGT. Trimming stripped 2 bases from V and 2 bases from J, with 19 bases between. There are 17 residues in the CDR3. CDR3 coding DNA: TGTGCCAGCAGTGAATCGTGGAGAGCGCGAGGAACCTACGAGCAGTACTTC. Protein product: CASSESWRARGTYEQYF.

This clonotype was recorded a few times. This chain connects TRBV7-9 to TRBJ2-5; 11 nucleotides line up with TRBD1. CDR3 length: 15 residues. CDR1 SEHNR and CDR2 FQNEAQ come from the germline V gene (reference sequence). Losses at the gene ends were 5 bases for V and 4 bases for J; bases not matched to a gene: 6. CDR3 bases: TGTGCCAGCAGCCCCAGGACAGGGGGCATAGAGACCCAGTACTTC. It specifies CASSPRTGGIETQYF.

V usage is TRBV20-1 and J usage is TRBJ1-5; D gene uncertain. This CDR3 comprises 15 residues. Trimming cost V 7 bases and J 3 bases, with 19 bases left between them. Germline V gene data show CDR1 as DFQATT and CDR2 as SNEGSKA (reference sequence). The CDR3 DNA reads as TGCAGTGTTGTCCGGGCCGGGCAACTCAATCAGCCCCAGCATTTT. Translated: CSVVRAGQLNQPQHF.

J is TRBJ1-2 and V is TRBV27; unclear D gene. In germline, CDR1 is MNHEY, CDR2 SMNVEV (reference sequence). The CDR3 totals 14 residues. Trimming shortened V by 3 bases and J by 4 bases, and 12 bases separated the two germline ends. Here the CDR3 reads CASSFQRGFYGYTF. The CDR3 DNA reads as TGTGCCAGCAGTTTTCAACGCGGATTCTATGGCTACACCTTC.

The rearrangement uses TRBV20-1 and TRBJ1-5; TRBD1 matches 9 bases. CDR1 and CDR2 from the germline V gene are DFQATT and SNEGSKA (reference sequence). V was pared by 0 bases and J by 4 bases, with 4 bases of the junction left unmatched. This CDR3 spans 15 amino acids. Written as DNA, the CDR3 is TGCAGTGCTAGAGATGCCGGGACAGGGAATCAGCCCCAGCATTTT. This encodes CSARDAGTGNQPQHF.

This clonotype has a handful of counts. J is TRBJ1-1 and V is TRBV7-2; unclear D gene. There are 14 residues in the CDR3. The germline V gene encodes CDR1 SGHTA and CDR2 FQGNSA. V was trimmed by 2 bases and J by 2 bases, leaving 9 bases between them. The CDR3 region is CASSLNPGNTEAFF. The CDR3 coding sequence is TGTGCCAGCAGCTTAAATCCCGGTAACACTGAAGCTTTCTTT.

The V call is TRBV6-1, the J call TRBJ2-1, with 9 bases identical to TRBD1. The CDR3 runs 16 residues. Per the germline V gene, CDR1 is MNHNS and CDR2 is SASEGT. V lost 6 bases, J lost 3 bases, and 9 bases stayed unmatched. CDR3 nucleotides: TGTGCCAGCAGAGACCCCGGGACAGGGAGCTACAATGAGCAGTTCTTC. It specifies CASRDPGTGSYNEQFF.

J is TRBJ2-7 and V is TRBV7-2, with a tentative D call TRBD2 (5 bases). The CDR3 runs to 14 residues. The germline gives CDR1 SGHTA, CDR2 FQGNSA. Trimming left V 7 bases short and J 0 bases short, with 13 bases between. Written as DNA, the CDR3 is TGTGCCAGCAAGCCGGCCGGGGTCTCCTACGAGCAGTACTTC. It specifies CASKPAGVSYEQYF.